This T cell receptor beta chain was sequenced in a study of T-cell memory formation after mild COVID-19. The wider study: Across donors, TCR clusters were largely donor specific. Broader study findings: Memory from before infection featured some responding clones, which suggests cross-reactive memory joined.

Trimming pared 7 bases from V and 0 bases from J, leaving 4 bases between. Germline CDR1 and CDR2: MNHEY and SVGAGI. The CDR3 spans 12 residues. The table lists this clonotype with a few counts. The antigen is not known. TCR alpha and TCR beta cDNA libraries with sample barcodes and UMIs came from 5'RACE using constant-segment primers. Via MiXCR, TCRdb re-called the 5' RACE reads, giving one row per CDR3 protein. Here the sample spans 550,000 to 700,000 distinct CDR3 sequences, 17% being singletons. Sequencing was done on a sample of PBMCs or a T cell subset sorted from them (not recorded which). The genes are TRBV6-5 and TRBJ1-3, with D unresolved. The TCR comes from an adult woman who had mild COVID-19 (a few samples of this study predate the infection). Cell type and time point are not known. CDR3 bases: TGTGCCAGCAAGGGCTCTGGAAACACCATATATTTT. It specifies CASKGSGNTIYF.